The subject of this entry is one T cell receptor beta chain. Its antigen is unidentified. Germline V CDR1 and CDR2: DFQATT, SNEGSKA (reference sequence). The CDR3 totals 15 residues. Deletions cut 6 bases from V and 1 base from J, with 16 bases between. This sample stems from a study of vaccination and CD4 T cells after COVID-19. Sequencing of DNA taken from cultured CD4+ T cells relied on the Oncomine TCR Beta short-read assay. TCRdb passed the PCR reads through MiXCR, listing each CDR3 protein once. This sample has some 16,000 distinct CDR3 sequences, with 65% to 80% found just once. The sample's treatment: 10-day PBMC culture with coronavirus spike peptide pools or control peptides (ViraFEST assay). ViraFEST relied on peptide pools to expand antigen-specific T cells; the TCRs were sequenced afterward.

The TCR was taken from a human donor who had recovered from COVID-19. The sequencing sample was made of CD4+ T cells from blood, cultured in vitro. The gene calls are TRBV20-1 and TRBJ2-1; D is ambiguous. CDR3 in DNA: TGCAGTGCCCATACCCTAGTGAGATCCTACAATGAGCAGTTCTTC. Protein: CSAHTLVRSYNEQFF.